This entry is about one T cell receptor beta chain. The antigen it recognizes is unknown. Qualities for individual bases were not recorded, and no much larger clone is one base off. Here V drops 0 bases and J drops 2 bases, and the junction holds 6 bases not matched to any gene. CDR1 and CDR2 are read off the germline V gene (reference sequence) as SEHNR and FQNEAQ. Measured from the cysteine to the phenylalanine, the CDR3 is 17 residues long. Only the CDR3 DNA stays, 51 bases, in frame from base 1. TCRbeta CDR3 regions were amplified from genomic DNA using the immunoSEQ Assay, a bias-controlled multiplex PCR. Per the authors' processing: The number of nucleated cells in each sample was estimated by amplification of reference gene primers within the assay. To quantify the absolute abundance of each unique TCRbeta CDR3 rearrangement, sequence reads were collapsed and filtered. Productive Simpson clonality was computed per sample as the square root of Simpson's diversity index over productive rearrangements. TCRdb stores this immuneACCESS table with in-frame sequences only. Part of the clones is absent; in the studies checked, under half of the shortfall reflects unresolved V genes, and no reason is known for the rest. The D gene and trimming were derived from the DNA, and the V and J assignments and clone size from that table. The sample table records 120,000 to 150,000 clones; roughly 77% of these occur just once. The biggest ten clones account for about 3.9% of the sample.

The sample originates from a study of blood T cell repertoires in COVID-19 (dated by TCRdb to the early 2020s). Study-wide context: The collaborator samples originated in the United States, Italy and Spain and spanned the acute and convalescent phases of COVID-19. The material from the prospective study consisted of cDNA or gDNA derived from T cells, B-cell-depleted T cells, or PBMCs. Subjects who had been exposed to COVID-19, were actively infected with it, or had recovered from it provided the deeply sampled blood TCRbeta repertoires that made up the dataset. The repertoires were released in a freely available public database intended as a resource for research on the immune response to SARS-CoV-2. The samples were drawn from the first 160 participants of the ongoing ImmuneRACE study and from 950 to 1,500 subjects provided by 6 global collaborators. A de-identified subject ID, COVID-19 status, age in years and sex were almost always included in the sample metadata. Where HLA class I and class II types were available, the types were taken from metadata supplied by the sample provider, not from assay-based typing. Study-level results and caveats: The amount of clinical and demographic metadata varied by source and participant and was provided uncurated.

Whole blood was collected in K2EDTA tubes by collaborating institutions according to the institutions' own protocols. For TCRbeta analysis, collaborators shipped samples as frozen whole blood, isolated PBMCs, or DNA extracted from either of those sample types. The clonotype comes from a man in his sixties with acute or convalescent COVID-19. The specimen sequenced was peripheral blood. This chain is built from TRBV7-9 and TRBJ2-2; 7 bases in between match TRBD1. In nucleotides, the sequence is TGTGCCAGCAGCTTAGCGACAGGGCTTAAAAACACCGGGGAGCTGTTTTTT. Translated, it reads CASSLATGLKNTGELFF.